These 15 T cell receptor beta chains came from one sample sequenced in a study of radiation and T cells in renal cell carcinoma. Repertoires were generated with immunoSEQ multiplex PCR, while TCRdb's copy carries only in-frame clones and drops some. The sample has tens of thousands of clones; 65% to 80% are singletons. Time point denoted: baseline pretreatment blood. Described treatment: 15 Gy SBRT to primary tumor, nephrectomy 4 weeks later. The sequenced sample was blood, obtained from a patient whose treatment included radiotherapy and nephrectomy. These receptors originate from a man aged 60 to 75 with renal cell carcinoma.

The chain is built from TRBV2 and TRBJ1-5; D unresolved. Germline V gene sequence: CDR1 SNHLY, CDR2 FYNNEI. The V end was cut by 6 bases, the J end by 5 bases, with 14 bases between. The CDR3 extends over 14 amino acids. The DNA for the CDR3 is TGTGCCAGCAGCGATAGGCGGTATCATCAGCCCCAGCATTTT. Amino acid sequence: CASSDRRYHQPQHF.

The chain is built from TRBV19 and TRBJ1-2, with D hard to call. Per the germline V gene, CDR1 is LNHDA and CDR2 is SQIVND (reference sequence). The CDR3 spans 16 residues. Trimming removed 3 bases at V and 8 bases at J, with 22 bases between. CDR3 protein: CASSIGSIRALNGYTF. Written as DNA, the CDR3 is TGTGCCAGTAGTATCGGGAGCATACGAGCCTTGAACGGCTACACCTTC.

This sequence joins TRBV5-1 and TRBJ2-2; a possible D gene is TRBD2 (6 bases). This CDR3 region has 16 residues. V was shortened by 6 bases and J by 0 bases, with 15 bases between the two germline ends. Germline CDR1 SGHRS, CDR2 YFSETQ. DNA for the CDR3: TGCGCCAGCACTGGAGGGATGTTCGCGAACACCGGGGAGCTGTTTTTT. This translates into CASTGGMFANTGELFF.

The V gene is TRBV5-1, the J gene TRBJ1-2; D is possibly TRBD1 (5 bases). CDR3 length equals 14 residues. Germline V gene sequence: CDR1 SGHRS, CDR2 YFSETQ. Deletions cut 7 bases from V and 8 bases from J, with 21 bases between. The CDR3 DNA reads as TGCGCCAGCTCCTCGACCCTCGATACAGGAGGCTACACCTTC. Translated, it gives CASSSTLDTGGYTF.

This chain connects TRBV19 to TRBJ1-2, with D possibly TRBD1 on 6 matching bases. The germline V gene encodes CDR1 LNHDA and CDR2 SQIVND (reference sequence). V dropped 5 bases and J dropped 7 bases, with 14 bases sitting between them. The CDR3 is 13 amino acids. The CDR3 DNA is TGTGCCAGTAGTCCTCGGACAGAGCTTGGCTACACCTTC. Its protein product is CASSPRTELGYTF.

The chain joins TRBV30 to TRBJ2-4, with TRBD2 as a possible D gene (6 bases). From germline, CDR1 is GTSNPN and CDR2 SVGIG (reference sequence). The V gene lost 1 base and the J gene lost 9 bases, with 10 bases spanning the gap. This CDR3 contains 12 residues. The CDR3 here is CAWSAGVGIQYF. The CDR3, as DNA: TGTGCCTGGAGTGCGGGGGTAGGCATTCAGTACTTC.

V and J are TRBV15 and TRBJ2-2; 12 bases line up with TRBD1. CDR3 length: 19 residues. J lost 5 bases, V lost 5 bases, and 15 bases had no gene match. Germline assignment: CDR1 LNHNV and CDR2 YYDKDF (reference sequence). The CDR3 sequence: CATSGAPGQGAGVTGELFF. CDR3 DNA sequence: TGTGCCACCAGCGGGGCCCCGGGACAGGGGGCGGGGGTTACCGGGGAGCTGTTTTTT.

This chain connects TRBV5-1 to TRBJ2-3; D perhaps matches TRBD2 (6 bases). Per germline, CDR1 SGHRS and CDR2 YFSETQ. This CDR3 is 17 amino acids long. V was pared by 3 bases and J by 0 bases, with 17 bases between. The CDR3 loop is CASSWEEEIASTDTQYF. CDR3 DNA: TGCGCCAGCAGCTGGGAGGAAGAAATCGCTAGCACAGATACGCAGTATTTT. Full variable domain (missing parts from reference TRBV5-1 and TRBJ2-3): KAGVTQTPRYLIKTRGQQVTLSCSPISGHRSVSWYQQTPGQGLQFLFEYFSETQRNKGNFPGRFSGRQFSNSRSEMNVSTLELGDSALYLCASSWEEEIASTDTQYFGPGTRLTVL.

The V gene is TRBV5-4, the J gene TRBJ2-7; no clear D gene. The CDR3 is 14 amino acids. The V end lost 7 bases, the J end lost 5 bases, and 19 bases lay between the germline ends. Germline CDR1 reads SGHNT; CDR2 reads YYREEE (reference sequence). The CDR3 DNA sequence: TGTGCCAGCTCTCTAGATGTTGGGGTCCACGAGCAGTACGTC. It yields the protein CASSLDVGVHEQYV.

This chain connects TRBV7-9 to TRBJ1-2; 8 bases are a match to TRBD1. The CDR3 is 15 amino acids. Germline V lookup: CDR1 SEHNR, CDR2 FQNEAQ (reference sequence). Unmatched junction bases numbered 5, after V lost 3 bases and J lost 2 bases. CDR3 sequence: CASSFTGGANYGYTF. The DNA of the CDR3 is TGTGCCAGCAGCTTCACAGGGGGAGCAAACTATGGCTACACCTTC.

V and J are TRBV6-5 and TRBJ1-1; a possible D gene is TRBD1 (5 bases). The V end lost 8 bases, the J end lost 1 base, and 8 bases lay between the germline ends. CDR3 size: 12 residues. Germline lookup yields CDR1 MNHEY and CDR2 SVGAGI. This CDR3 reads CASGRANTEAFF. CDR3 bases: TGTGCCAGCGGCAGGGCGAACACTGAAGCTTTCTTT.

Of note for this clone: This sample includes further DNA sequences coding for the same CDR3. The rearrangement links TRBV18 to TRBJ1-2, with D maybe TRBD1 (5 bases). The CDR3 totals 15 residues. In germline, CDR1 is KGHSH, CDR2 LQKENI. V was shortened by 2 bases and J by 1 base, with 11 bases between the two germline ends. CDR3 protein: CASSPGAAFNYGYTF. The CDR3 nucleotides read TGTGCCAGCTCACCAGGGGCTGCCTTTAACTATGGCTACACCTTC.

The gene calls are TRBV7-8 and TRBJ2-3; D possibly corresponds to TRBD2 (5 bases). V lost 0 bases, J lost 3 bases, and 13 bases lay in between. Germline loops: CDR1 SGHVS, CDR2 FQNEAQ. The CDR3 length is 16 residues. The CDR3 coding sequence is TGTGCCAGCAGCTTAGCGATCGGGATGAATACAGATACGCAGTATTTT. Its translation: CASSLAIGMNTDTQYF.

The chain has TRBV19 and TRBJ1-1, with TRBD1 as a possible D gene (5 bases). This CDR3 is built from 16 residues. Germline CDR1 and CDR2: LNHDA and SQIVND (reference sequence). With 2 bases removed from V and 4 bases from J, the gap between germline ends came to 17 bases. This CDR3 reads CASSIRQTLSSTEAFF. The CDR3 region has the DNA TGTGCCAGTAGTATAAGACAGACCCTAAGTAGCACTGAAGCTTTCTTT.

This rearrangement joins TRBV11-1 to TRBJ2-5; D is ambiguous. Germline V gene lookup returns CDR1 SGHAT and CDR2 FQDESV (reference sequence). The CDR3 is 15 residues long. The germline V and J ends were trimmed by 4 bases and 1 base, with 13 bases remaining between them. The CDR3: CASSSPLQFQETQYF. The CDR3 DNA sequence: TGTGCCAGCAGCTCCCCTCTCCAGTTCCAAGAGACCCAGTACTTC.